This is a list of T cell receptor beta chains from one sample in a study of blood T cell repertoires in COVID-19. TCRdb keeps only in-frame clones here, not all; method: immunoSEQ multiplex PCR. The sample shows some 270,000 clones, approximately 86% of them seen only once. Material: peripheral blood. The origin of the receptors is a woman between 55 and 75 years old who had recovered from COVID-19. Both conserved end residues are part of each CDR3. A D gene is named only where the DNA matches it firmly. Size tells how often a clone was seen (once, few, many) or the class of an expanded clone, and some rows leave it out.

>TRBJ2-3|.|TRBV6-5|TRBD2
CASGFGLAGVDTQYF
TGTGCCAGCGGCTTTGGACTAGCGGGAGTAGATACGCAGTATTTT
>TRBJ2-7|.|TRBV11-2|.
CASSLGLVDYEQYF
TGTGCCAGCAGCTTAGGACTGGTAGATTACGAGCAGTACTTC
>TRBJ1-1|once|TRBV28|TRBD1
CASSKPATGQYAFF
TGTGCCAGCAGTAAACCAGCGACAGGGCAGTATGCTTTCTTT
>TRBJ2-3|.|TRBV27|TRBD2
CASTRAGGGTDTQYF
TGTGCCAGCACCCGAGCGGGGGGTGGCACAGATACGCAGTATTTT
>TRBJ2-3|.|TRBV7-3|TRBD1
CASSLRQGPSTDTQYF
TGTGCCAGCAGCCTCCGACAGGGGCCTAGCACAGATACGCAGTATTTT
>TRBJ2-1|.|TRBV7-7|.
CASSLAGHYNEQFF
TGTGCTAGCAGCTTAGCCGGACACTACAATGAGCAGTTCTTC
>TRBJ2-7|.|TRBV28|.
CASQEGGAGGLLYEQYF
TGTGCCAGCCAAGAAGGGGGCGCGGGGGGACTCCTCTACGAGCAGTACTTC
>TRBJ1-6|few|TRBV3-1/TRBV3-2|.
CASSATGDRPLHF
TGTGCCAGCAGTGCCACGGGGGATAGACCCCTCCACTTT
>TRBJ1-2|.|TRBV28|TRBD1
CASRTTGVWGYTF
TGTGCCAGCAGGACAACAGGGGTCTGGGGCTACACCTTC
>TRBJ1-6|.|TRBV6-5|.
CASTPGGAPAPLHF
TGTGCCAGCACCCCCGGGGGAGCGCCGGCGCCCCTCCACTTT
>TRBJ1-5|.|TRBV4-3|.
CASSQDNTQPQHF
TGCGCCAGCAGCCAAGATAACACTCAGCCCCAGCATTTT
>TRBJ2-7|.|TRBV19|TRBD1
CASSMSGGTYEQYF
TGTGCCAGTAGTATGTCAGGGGGCACTTACGAGCAGTACTTC
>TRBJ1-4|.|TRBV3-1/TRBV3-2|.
CASSQNPRGDEKLFF
TGTGCCAGCAGCCAGAACCCGCGGGGGGACGAAAAACTGTTTTTT
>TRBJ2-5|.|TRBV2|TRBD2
CASRGLAGAQETQYF
TGTGCCAGCAGGGGACTAGCGGGGGCCCAAGAGACCCAGTACTTC
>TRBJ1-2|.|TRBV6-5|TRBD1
CASSLQGADYGYTF
TGTGCCAGCAGCCTACAGGGGGCAGACTATGGCTACACCTTC
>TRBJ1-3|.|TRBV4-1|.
CASSQYTGPPGNTIYF
TGCGCCAGCAGCCAATATACAGGTCCGCCTGGAAACACCATATATTTT
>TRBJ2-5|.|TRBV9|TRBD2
CASSAGGGLETQYF
TGTGCCAGCAGCGCCGGGGGGGGGCTAGAGACCCAGTACTTC
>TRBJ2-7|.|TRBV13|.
CASRGGAGRSSYEQYF
TGTGCCAGCAGAGGGGGAGCGGGGAGGAGCTCCTACGAGCAGTACTTC
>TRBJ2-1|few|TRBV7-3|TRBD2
CASASGGADNEQFF
TGTGCCAGCGCCTCCGGGGGGGCTGACAATGAGCAGTTCTTC
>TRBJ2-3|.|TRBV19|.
CASSRLSALNTDTQYF
TGTGCCAGTAGTCGACTTTCGGCCTTAAACACAGATACGCAGTATTTT
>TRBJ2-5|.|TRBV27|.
CASRGDNRETQYF
TGTGCCAGCAGGGGGGACAATAGGGAGACCCAGTACTTC
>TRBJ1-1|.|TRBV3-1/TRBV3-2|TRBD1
CASSQAGTGVRAFF
TGTGCCAGCAGCCAGGCCGGGACAGGGGTGAGAGCTTTCTTT
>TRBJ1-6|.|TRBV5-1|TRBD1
CASSLSAGHRGSPLHF
TGCGCCAGCAGCTTATCGGCAGGACACAGGGGTTCACCCCTCCACTTT
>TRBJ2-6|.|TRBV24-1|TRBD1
CATSDPGQGLSGANVLTF
TGTGCCACCAGTGATCCGGGACAGGGCCTCTCTGGGGCCAACGTCCTGACTTTC
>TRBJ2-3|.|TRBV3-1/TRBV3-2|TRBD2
CASSPLAGSGPDTQYF
TGTGCCAGCAGCCCGTTAGCGGGGTCAGGGCCAGATACGCAGTATTTT
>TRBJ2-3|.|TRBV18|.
CASSPLRSRNGDTQYF
TGTGCCAGCTCACCATTACGCTCTAGGAATGGAGATACGCAGTATTTT
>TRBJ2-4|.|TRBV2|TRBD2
CASKGLAGAISNIQYF
TGTGCCAGCAAGGGACTAGCGGGGGCCATCTCAAACATTCAGTACTTC
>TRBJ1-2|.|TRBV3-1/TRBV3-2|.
CASSQVGAGYTF
TGTGCCAGCAGCCAAGTGGGGGCCGGCTACACCTTC
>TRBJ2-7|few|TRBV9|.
CASSPRTENYEQYF
TGTGCCAGCAGCCCCCGGACAGAAAATTACGAGCAGTACTTC
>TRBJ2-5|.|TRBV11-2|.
CASSLSRGVRETQYF
TGTGCCAGCAGCTTAAGCAGGGGGGTCCGAGAGACCCAGTACTTC
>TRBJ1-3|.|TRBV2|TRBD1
CASSEGQPFSGNTIYF
TGTGCCAGCAGTGAGGGACAGCCATTTTCTGGAAACACCATATATTTT
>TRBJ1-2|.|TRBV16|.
CASSGSGRTGYTF
TGTGCCAGCAGCGGCTCCGGGAGGACTGGCTACACCTTC
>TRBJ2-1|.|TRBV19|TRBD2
CASSFSGGTYNEQFF
TGTGCCAGTAGTTTTAGCGGGGGGACCTACAATGAGCAGTTCTTC
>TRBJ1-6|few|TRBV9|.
CASSVGAGHNSYNSPLHF
TGTGCCAGCAGCGTAGGGGCAGGGCATAACTCCTATAATTCACCCCTCCACTTT
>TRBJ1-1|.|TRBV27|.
CATAHMMQAFF
TGTGCCACCGCCCACATGATGCAGGCTTTCTTT
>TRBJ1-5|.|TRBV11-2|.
CASSLERVQPQHF
TGTGCCAGCAGCTTGGAGAGGGTTCAGCCCCAGCATTTT
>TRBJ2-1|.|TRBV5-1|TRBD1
CASSLASQGAGEQFF
TGCGCCAGCAGCTTGGCCTCACAGGGGGCGGGTGAGCAGTTCTTC